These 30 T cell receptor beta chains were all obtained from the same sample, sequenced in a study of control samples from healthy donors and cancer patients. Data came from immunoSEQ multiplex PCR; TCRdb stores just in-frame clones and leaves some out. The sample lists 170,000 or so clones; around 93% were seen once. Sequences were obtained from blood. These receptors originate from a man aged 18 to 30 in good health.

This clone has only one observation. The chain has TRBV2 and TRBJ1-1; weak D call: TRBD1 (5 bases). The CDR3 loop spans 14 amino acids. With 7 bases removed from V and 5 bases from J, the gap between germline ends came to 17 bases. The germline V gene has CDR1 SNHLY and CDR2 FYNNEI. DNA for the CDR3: TGTGCCAGCACCCTACAGGAGCTGGGTACTGAAGCTTTCTTT. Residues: CASTLQELGTEAFF.

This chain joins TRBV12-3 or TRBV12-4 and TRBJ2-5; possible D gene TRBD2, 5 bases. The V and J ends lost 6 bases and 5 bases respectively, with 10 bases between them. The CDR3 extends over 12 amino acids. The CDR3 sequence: CASSLTRETQYF. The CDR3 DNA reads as TGTGCCAGCAGCCTCACTAGGGAGACCCAGTACTTC.

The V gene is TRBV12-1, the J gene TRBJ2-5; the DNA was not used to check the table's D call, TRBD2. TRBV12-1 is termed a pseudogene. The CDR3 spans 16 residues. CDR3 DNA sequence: TGTGCCAGCCTCCCAGGCTGGCGGGGGGGCCTAGAGACCCAGTACTTC. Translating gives CASLPGWRGGLETQYF.

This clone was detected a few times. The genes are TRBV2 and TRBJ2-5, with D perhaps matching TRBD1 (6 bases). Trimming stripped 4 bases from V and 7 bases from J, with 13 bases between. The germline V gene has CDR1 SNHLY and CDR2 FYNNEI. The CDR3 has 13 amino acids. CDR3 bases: TGTGCCAGCAGTGGGACAGACGAGGGGACCCAGTACTTC. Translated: CASSGTDEGTQYF.

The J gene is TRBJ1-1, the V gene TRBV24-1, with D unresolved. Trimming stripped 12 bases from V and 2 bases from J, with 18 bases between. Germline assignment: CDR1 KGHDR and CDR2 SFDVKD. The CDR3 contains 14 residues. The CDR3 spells CALSRLNPNTEAFF. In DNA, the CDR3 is TGTGCCCTCTCGCGGTTGAACCCTAACACTGAAGCTTTCTTT.

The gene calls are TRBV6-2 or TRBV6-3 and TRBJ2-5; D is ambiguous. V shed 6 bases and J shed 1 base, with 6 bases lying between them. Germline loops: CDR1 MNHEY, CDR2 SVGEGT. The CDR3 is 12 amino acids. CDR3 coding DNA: TGTGCCAGCAGCGGACGCCAAGAGACCCAGTACTTC. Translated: CASSGRQETQYF.

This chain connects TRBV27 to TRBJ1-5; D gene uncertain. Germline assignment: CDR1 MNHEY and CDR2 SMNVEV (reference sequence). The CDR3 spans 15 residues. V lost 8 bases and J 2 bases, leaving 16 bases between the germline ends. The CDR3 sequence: CASRTGGLGNQPQHF. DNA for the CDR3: TGTGCCAGCCGTACCGGAGGGTTGGGCAATCAGCCCCAGCATTTT.

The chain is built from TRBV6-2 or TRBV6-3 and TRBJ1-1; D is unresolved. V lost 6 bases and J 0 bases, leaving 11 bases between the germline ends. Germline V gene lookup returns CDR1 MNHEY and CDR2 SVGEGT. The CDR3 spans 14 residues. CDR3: CASSPPTVNTEAFF. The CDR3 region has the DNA TGTGCCAGCAGCCCTCCGACGGTGAACACTGAAGCTTTCTTT.

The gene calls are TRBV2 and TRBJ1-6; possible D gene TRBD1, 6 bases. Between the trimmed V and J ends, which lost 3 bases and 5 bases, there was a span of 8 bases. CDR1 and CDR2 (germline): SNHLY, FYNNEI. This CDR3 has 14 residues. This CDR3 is CASSDRTDNSPLHF. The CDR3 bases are TGTGCCAGCAGTGACCGGACAGATAATTCACCCCTCCACTTT.

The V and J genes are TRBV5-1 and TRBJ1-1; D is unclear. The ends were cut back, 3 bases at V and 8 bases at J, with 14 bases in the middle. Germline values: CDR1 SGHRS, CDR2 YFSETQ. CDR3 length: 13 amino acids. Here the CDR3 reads CASSSLGSLEAFF. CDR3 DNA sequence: TGCGCCAGCAGCTCGCTCGGTTCCCTCGAAGCTTTCTTT.

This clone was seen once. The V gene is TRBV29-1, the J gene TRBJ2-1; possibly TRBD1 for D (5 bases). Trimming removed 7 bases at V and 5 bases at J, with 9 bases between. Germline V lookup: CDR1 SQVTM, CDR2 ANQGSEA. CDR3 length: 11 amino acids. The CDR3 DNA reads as TGCAGCGCTGGGGCGGACAATGAGCAGTTCTTC. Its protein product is CSAGADNEQFF.

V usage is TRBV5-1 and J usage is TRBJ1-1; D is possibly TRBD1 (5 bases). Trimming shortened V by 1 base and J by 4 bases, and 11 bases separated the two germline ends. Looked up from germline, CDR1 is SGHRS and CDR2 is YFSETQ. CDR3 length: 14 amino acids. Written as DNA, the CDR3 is TGCGCCAGCAGCTTGCGGGGGTATGGCACTGAAGCTTTCTTT. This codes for CASSLRGYGTEAFF. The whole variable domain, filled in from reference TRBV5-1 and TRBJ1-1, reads KAGVTQTPRYLIKTRGQQVTLSCSPISGHRSVSWYQQTPGQGLQFLFEYFSETQRNKGNFPGRFSGRQFSNSRSEMNVSTLELGDSALYLCASSLRGYGTEAFFGQGTRLTVV.

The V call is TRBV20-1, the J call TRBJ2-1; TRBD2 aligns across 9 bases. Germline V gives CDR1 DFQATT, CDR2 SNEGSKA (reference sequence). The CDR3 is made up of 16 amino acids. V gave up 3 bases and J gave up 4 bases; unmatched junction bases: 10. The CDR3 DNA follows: TGCAGTGCTAGTAGCGGGAGTTCCTCCACTTACAATGAGCAGTTCTTC. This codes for CSASSGSSSTYNEQFF.

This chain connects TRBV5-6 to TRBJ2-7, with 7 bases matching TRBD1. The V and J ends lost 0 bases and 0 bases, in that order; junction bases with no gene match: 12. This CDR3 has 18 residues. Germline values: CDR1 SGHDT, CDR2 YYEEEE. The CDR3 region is CASSLAKEPGTASYEQYF. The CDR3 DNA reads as TGTGCCAGCAGCTTGGCCAAGGAACCGGGGACAGCCTCCTACGAGCAGTACTTC.

The CDR3, as DNA: TGTGCCATCAGTGAACCGACAGGGGGCGATTCACCCCTCCACTTT. It translates to CAISEPTGGDSPLHF. This rearrangement joins TRBV10-3 to TRBJ1-6, with 10 bases matching TRBD1. CDR3 length equals 15 residues. V trimming: 3 bases; J trimming: 8 bases; junction bases outside the gene matches: 4. The germline V gene has CDR1 ENHRY and CDR2 SYGVKD.

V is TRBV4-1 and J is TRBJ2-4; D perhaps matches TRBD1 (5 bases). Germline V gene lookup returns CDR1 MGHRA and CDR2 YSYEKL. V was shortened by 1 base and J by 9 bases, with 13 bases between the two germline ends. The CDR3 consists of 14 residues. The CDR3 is CASSQGGRPGIQYF. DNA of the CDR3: TGCGCCAGCAGCCAAGGGGGCAGGCCGGGCATTCAGTACTTC.

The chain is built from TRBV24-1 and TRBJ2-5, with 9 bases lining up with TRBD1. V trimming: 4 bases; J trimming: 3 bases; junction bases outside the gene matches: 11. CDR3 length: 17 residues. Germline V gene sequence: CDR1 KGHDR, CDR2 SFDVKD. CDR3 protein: CATSESQGARAKETQYF. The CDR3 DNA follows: TGTGCCACCAGTGAGTCACAGGGGGCGCGGGCAAAAGAGACCCAGTACTTC.

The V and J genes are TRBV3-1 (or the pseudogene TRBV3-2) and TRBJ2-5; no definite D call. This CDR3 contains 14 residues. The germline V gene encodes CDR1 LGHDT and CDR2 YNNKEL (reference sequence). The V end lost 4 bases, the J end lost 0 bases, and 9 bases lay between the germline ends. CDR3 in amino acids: CASSPFGYQETQYF. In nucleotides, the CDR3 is TGTGCCAGCAGCCCTTTTGGATACCAAGAGACCCAGTACTTC.

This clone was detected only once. The CDR3 region is CAISGGGRTEAFF. Written as DNA, the CDR3 is TGTGCCATCAGTGGAGGCGGACGCACTGAAGCTTTCTTT. The chain is built from TRBV10-3 and TRBJ1-1; D is ambiguous. Per the germline V gene, CDR1 is ENHRY and CDR2 is SYGVKD. The V and J ends lost 4 bases and 4 bases respectively, with 10 bases between them. The CDR3 contains 13 residues.

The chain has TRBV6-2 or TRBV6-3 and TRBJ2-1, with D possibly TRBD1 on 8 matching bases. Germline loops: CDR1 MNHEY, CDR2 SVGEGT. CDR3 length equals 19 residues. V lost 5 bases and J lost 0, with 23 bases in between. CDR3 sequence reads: CASSLTGGETYRSYNEQFF. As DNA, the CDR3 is TGTGCCAGCAGTCTTACAGGGGGGGAAACATACCGCTCCTACAATGAGCAGTTCTTC.

Here the CDR3 reads CASSLGGFLGLSYEQYF. CDR3 DNA: TGCGCCAGCAGCTTGGGGGGATTCTTGGGACTGTCGTACGAGCAGTACTTC. This chain connects TRBV5-1 to TRBJ2-7; possibly TRBD2 for D (6 bases). V was cut by 0 bases and J by 4 bases, with 20 bases left in between. CDR3 length: 17 amino acids. In germline, CDR1 is SGHRS, CDR2 YFSETQ.

In nucleotides, the CDR3 is TGTGCCAGCGCTGAACACAGGGGGCGGAACGAGCAGTACTTC. Amino acid sequence: CASAEHRGRNEQYF. The chain joins TRBV25-1 to TRBJ2-7; TRBD1 agrees at 9 bases. This CDR3 region has 14 residues. V shed 8 bases, J shed 5 bases, and the junction held 10 bases outside the gene matches. Germline V gives CDR1 MGHDK, CDR2 SYGVNS.

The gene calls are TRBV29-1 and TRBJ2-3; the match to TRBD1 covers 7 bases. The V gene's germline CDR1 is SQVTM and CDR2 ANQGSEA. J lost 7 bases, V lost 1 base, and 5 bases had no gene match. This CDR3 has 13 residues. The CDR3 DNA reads TGCAGCGTTGAAGCAGGGGGTACGAATACGCAGTATTTT. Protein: CSVEAGGTNTQYF.

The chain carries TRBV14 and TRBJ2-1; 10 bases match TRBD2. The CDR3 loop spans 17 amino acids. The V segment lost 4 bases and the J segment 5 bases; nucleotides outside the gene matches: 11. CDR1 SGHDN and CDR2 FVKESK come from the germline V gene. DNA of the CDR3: TGTGCCAGCAGCCGACGCTTGAGCGGGGGGGCACACAATGAGCAGTTCTTC. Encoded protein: CASSRRLSGGAHNEQFF.

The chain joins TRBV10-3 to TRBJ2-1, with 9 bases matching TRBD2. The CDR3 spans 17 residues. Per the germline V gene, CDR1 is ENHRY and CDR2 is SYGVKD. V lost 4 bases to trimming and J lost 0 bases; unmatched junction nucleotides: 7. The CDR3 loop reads CAISGVRRGGSYNEQFF. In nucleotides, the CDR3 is TGTGCCATCAGTGGGGTCAGGCGGGGGGGCTCCTACAATGAGCAGTTCTTC.

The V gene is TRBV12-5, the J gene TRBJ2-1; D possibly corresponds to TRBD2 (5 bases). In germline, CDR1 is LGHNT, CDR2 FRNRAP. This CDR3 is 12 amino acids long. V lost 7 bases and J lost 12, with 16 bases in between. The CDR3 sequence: CASAPSPPGQFF. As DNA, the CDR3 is TGTGCTAGTGCCCCTAGCCCCCCTGGGCAGTTCTTC.

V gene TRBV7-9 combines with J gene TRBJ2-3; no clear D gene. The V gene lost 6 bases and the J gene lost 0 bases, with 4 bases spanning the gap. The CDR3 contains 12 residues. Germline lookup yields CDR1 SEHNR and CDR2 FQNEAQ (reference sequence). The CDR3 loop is CASSASTDTQYF. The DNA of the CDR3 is TGTGCCAGCAGTGCTAGCACAGATACGCAGTATTTT.

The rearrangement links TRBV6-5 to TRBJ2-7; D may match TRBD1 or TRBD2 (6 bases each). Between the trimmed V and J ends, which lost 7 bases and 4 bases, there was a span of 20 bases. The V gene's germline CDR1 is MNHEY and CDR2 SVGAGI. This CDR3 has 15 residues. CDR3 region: CASIPMGGPGYEQYF. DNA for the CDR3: TGTGCCAGCATCCCGATGGGGGGCCCCGGGTACGAGCAGTACTTC.

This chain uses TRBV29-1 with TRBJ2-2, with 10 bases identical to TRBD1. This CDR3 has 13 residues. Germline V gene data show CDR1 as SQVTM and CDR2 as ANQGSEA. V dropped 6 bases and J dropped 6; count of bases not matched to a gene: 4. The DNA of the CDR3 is TGCAGCGTCCGACAGGGGGCAGCCGGGGAGCTGTTTTTT. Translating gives CSVRQGAAGELFF.

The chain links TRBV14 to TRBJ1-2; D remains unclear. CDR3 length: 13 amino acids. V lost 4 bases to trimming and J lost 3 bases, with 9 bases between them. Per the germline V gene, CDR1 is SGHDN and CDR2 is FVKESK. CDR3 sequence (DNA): TGTGCCAGCAGCCCTGGCCCTTACTATGGCTACACCTTC. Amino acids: CASSPGPYYGYTF.